The 5 T cell receptor beta chains below were found in one sample sequenced in a study of blood T cells in healthy people across ages. A second roughly 7 to 11 cycle PCR used barcoded and J-beta primers. In TCRdb, the 5' RACE reads were re-called with MiXCR into one record per CDR3 protein. The sample lists 1,500,000 or so distinct CDR3 sequences, around 59% occurring once. Sequenced material: blood. These receptor sequences come from a man in his late teens or twenties in good health.

This chain uses TRBV20-1 with TRBJ1-4, with D possibly TRBD1 on 5 matching bases. Germline CDR1 reads DFQATT; CDR2 reads SNEGSKA (reference sequence). The V end lost 2 bases, the J end lost 2 bases, and 15 bases lay between the germline ends. This CDR3 spans 16 amino acids. The CDR3 is CSARWVTGETNEKLFF. The CDR3 nucleotides are TGCAGTGCTAGATGGGTGACGGGGGAGACTAATGAAAAACTGTTTTTT.

This chain joins TRBV7-9 and TRBJ1-2, with D perhaps TRBD1 (5 bases). Germline V gives CDR1 SEHNR, CDR2 FQNEAQ (reference sequence). V was cut by 2 bases and J by 2 bases, with 9 bases left in between. CDR3 length equals 14 residues. CDR3 nucleotides: TGTGCCAGCAGCTTAATTGGGGCAAACTATGGCTACACCTTC. Its translation is CASSLIGANYGYTF.

This chain joins TRBV25-1 and TRBJ2-2; D may be TRBD1 or TRBD2 (5 bases each). V gave up 3 bases and J gave up 4 bases, with 12 bases separating them. This CDR3 region has 15 residues. CDR1 and CDR2 (germline): MGHDK, SYGVNS. DNA for the CDR3: TGTGCCAGCAGTGATCAGAGGGGTGGCACCGGGGAGCTGTTTTTT. Translated: CASSDQRGGTGELFF. The whole variable domain, filled in from reference TRBV25-1 and TRBJ2-2, reads EADIYQTPRYLVIGTGKKITLECSQTMGHDKMYWYQQDPGMELHLIHYSYGVNSTEKGDLSSESTVSRIRTEHFPLTLESARPSHTSQYLCASSDQRGGTGELFFGEGSRLTVL.

The chain uses TRBV7-9 and TRBJ2-4; TRBD1 aligns across 7 bases. The J call may not be correct, given that the DNA end is closer to TRBJ2-7. The germline V gene has CDR1 SEHNR and CDR2 FQNEAQ (reference sequence). CDR3 length: 15 residues. The CDR3 DNA reads TGTGCCAGCAGCTTACCTACACAGGGGTGGAACGAGCAGTACTTC. It codes for CASSLPTQGWNEQYF.

This chain uses TRBV6-2 or TRBV6-3 with TRBJ2-6; either TRBD1 or TRBD2 may fit D (5 bases each). Trimming shortened V by 6 bases and J by 3 bases, and 18 bases separated the two germline ends. Germline CDR1 MNHEY, CDR2 SVGEGT. This CDR3 is built from 17 residues. The CDR3 region has the DNA TGTGCCAGCAGCCGATGGCCGGGACGGCTTGGGGCCAACGTCCTGACTTTC. Protein product: CASSRWPGRLGANVLTF.